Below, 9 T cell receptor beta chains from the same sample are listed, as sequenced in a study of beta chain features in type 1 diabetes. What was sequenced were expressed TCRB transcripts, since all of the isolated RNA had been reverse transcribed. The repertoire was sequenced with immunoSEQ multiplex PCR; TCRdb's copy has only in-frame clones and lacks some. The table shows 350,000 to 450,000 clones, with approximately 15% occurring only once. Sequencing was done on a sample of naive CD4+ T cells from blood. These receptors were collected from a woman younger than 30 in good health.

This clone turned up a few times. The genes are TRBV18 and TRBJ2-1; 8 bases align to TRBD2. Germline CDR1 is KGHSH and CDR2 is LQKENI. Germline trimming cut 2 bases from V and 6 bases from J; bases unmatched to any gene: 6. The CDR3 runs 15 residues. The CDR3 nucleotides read TGTGCCAGCTCACCAGTAGCGGGACATATCAATGAGCAGTTCTTC. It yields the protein CASSPVAGHINEQFF. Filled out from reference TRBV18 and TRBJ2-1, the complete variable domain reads NAGVMQNPRHLVRRRGQEARLRCSPMKGHSHVYWYRQLPEEGLKFMVYLQKENIIDESGMPKERFSAEFPKEGPSILRIQQVVRGDSAAYFCASSPVAGHINEQFFGPGTRLTVL.

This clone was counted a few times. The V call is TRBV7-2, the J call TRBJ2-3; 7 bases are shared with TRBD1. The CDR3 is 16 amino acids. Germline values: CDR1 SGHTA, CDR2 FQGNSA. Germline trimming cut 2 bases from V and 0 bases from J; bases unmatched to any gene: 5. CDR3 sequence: CASSLRGGLSTDTQYF. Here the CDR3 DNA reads TGTGCCAGCAGCTTAAGAGGGGGCTTGAGCACAGATACGCAGTATTTT.

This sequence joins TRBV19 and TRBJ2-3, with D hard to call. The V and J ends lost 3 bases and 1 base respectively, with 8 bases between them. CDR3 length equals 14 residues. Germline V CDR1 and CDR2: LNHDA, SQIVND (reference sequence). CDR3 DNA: TGTGCCAGTAGTATCGGGTGGGGCACAGATACGCAGTATTTT. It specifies CASSIGWGTDTQYF.

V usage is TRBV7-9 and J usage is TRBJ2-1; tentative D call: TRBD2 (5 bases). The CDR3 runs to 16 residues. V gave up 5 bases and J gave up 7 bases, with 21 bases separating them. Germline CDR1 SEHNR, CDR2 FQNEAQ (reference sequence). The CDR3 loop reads CASSQDRKVRGNEQFF. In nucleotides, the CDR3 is TGTGCCAGCAGCCAGGACCGGAAGGTGAGAGGGAATGAGCAGTTCTTC.

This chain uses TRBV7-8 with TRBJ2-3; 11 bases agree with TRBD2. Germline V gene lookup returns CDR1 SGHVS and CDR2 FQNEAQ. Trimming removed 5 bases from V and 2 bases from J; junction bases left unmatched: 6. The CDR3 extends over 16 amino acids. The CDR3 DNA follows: TGTGCCAGCAGCCCACCGGGACTAGCGGACACAGATACGCAGTATTTT. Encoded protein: CASSPPGLADTDTQYF.

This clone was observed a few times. CDR3 nucleotide sequence: TGTGCCAGTTCATGGGGTAGCGGGATAGCCACAGATACGCAGTATTTT. The encoded protein is CASSWGSGIATDTQYF. The chain carries TRBV9 and TRBJ2-3, with TRBD2 identical over 8 bases. CDR3 size: 16 residues. Germline V lookup: CDR1 SGDLS, CDR2 YYNGEE. The ends lost 8 bases at V and 2 bases at J; junction bases unmatched: 13.

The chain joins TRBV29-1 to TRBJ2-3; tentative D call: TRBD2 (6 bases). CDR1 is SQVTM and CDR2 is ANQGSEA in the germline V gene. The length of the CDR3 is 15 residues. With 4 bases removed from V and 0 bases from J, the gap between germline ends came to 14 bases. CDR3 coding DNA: TGCAGCGTTGGCCGGAGGCTAGCGAGCACAGATACGCAGTATTTT. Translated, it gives CSVGRRLASTDTQYF.

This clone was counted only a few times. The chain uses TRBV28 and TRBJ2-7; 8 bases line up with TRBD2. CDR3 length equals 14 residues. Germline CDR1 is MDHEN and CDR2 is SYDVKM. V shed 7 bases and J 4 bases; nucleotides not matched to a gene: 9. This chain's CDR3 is CASKIAGSRYEQYF. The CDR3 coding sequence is TGTGCCAGCAAAATAGCGGGGTCGAGGTACGAGCAGTACTTC.

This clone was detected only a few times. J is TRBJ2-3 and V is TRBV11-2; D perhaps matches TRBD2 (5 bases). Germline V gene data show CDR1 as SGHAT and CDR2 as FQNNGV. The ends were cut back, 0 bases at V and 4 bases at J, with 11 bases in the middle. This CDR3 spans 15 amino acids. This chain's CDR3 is CASSLELGRADTQYF. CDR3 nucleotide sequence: TGTGCCAGCAGCTTAGAACTAGGAAGAGCAGATACGCAGTATTTT.